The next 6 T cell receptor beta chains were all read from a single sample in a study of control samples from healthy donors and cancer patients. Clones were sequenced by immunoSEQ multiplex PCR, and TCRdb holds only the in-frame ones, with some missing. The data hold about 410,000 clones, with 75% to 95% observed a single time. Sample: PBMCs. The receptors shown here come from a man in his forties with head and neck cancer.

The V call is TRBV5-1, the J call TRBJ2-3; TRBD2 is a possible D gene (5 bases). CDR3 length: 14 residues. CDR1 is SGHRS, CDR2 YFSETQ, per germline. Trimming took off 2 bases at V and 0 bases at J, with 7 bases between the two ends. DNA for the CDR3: TGCGCCAGCAGCTTCGGCGGGAGCACAGATACGCAGTATTTT. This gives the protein CASSFGGSTDTQYF.

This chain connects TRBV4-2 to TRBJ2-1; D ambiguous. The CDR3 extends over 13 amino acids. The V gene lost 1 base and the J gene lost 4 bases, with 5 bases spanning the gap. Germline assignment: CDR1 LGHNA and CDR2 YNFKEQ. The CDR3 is CASSQASYNEQFF. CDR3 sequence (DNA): TGTGCCAGCAGCCAAGCCAGTTACAATGAGCAGTTCTTC.

The CDR3 nucleotides are TGTGCCAGCAGTCCGGGACGGAACTATGGCTACACCTTC. Translated: CASSPGRNYGYTF. The chain uses TRBV28 and TRBJ1-2, with D possibly being TRBD1 (5 bases). The germline V and J ends were trimmed by 5 bases and 2 bases, with 9 bases remaining between them. The CDR3 extends over 13 amino acids. Per germline, CDR1 MDHEN and CDR2 SYDVKM.

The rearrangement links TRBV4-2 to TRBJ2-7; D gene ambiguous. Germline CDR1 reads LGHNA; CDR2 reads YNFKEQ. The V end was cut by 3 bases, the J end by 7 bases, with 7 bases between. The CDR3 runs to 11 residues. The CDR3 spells CASSHSREQYF. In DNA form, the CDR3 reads TGTGCCAGCAGCCACAGCCGGGAGCAGTACTTC.

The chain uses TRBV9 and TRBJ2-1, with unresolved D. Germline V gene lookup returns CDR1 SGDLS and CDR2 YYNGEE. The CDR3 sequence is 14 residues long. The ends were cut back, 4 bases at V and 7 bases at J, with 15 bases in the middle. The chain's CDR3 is CASSPRPPPNEQFF. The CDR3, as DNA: TGTGCCAGCAGCCCCCGACCCCCCCCGAATGAGCAGTTCTTC.

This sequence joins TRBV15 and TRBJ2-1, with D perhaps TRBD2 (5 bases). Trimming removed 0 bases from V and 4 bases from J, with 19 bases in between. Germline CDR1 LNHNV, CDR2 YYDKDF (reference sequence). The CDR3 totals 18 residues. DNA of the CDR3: TGTGCCACCAGCAGAGAAGTCACGCGGGCGGCGTATTACAATGAGCAGTTCTTC. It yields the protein CATSREVTRAAYYNEQFF.